The rows below give T cell receptor beta chains drawn from one sample of a study of identical twins. TCRdb re-analysed the 5' RACE reads in MiXCR, keeping a single row per CDR3 protein. The sample records about 530,000 distinct CDR3 sequences, about 22% being singletons. This sample also appeared in a second study, on yellow fever vaccine responses in identical twins.

The sequenced material came from CD4+ T cells sorted from blood. The receptors originated from a woman aged 18-29 years in good health. The CDR3 runs from the conserved cysteine through the conserved F or W. A D gene is named only where the DNA matches it firmly.

D | V | CDR3
TRBD1 | TRBV19 | CASSYGPDPGGSQYF
TRBD1 | TRBV2 | CASRLETGGNTEAFF
NA | TRBV4-1 | CASSQESAPVGSLETQYF
NA | TRBV7-9 | CASSSYSGNTIYF
TRBD1 | TRBV29-1 | CSVDRGQNTEAFF
NA | TRBV11-2 | CASSSLRDGGYEQYF
NA | TRBV28 | CASSPPSGSSTDTQYF
NA | TRBV28 | CASREGLTGELFF
TRBD1 | TRBV28 | CASSSPGGQVIGNAFF
TRBD2 | TRBV15 | CATSRLTSVNEQFF
NA | TRBV20-1 | CSASHAGQPYQETQYF
TRBD2 | TRBV14 | CASSPMIAGGTDTQYF
NA | TRBV20-1 | CSAFRGSETQYF
NA | TRBV27 | CASSSFWRQDYSGANVLTF
TRBD2 | TRBV5-1 | CASSFTGTSGGNEQFF
NA | TRBV6-2/TRBV6-3 | CASSSATGHKTEAFF
NA | TRBV10-3 | CAISEAEGRTNYGYTF
TRBD2 | TRBV20-1 | CSAASGVYNEQFF
NA | TRBV12-3/TRBV12-4 | CASRGRGLEQYF
NA | TRBV4-1 | CASSHLAAPEAFF
TRBD1 | TRBV2 | CATSSRDRPFGEKLFF
TRBD2 | TRBV5-1 | CASRTDGTSGRALDEQFF
NA | TRBV24-1 | CATTDPLGSEQFF
NA | TRBV28 | CASSHLSGSEGYEQYF
NA | TRBV20-1 | CSARGPGEGNQPQHF
NA | TRBV29-1 | CSVQDSRTDTQYF
TRBD2 | TRBV3-1 | CASSQDRRVKIAGSPSYNEQFF
TRBD2 | TRBV7-9 | CASSLLSGRGNEQFF
TRBD1 | TRBV5-1 | CASSLVGQGATGETQYF
NA | TRBV10-3 | CAISESRGAKQPQHF
TRBD2 | TRBV10-3 | CAISVSGRAGEQFF
TRBD1 | TRBV6-1 | CASSRSPDRGNTGELFF
TRBD1 | TRBV5-5 | CASSLGDSGYGYTF
NA | TRBV3-1 | CASSLTSVLKGEQYF
NA | TRBV9 | CASSVGGPVDEQFF
NA | TRBV3-1 | CAANRGNEKLFF
NA | TRBV6-1 | CASTDGGGMNTEAFF
TRBD1 | TRBV29-1 | CSVRGQGDHGEQFF
TRBD1 | TRBV15 | CATSRDIFPGQGDSTDTQYF
NA | TRBV7-6 | CASSDRYTDTQYF
NA | TRBV11-1 | CASSLQSRNNEQFF
NA | TRBV20-1 | CSASPGMGGYTF
NA | TRBV7-9 | CASSLSKSYEQYF
NA | TRBV20-1 | CSARVSLVNYGYTF
NA | TRBV12-3/TRBV12-4 | CASSLDTAINEKLFF
TRBD2 | TRBV7-9 | CASSLGTSGSHEQYF
NA | TRBV12-3/TRBV12-4 | CASRLNAGSPSPFF
NA | TRBV15 | CATSRQDSSRYEQYF
TRBD2 | TRBV20-1 | CSAPRGGPYNEQFF
NA | TRBV7-9 | CASSYGSGVGVETQYF
NA | TRBV18 | CASSPPVGDEQYF
NA | TRBV20-1 | CSARGPEQETQYF
NA | TRBV15 | CATSRGVALYEQYF
NA | TRBV11-2 | CASSPRPYRRETQYF
TRBD2 | TRBV12-3/TRBV12-4 | CASTPSGSADTQYF